In its sample, the clone carrying this T cell receptor (beta chain) was seen a few times. The data stem from a study of identical twins. Carrying unique molecular identifiers, the cDNA also gained a universal primer site through template switching. TCRdb fed the 5' RACE reads into MiXCR, producing one record per CDR3 protein. This sample has just over 450,000 distinct CDR3 sequences, with approximately 15% found just once. This CDR3 comprises 13 residues. Trimming took off 3 bases at V and 4 bases at J, with 13 bases between the two ends. Germline V CDR1 and CDR2: DFQATT, SNEGSKA (reference sequence). These data are also associated with another study on yellow fever vaccine responses in identical twins.

Sequencing was performed on CD4+ T cells sorted from blood. The sequence came from a young woman in good health. This sequence joins TRBV20-1 and TRBJ2-7; D is possibly TRBD1 (6 bases). The CDR3 region has the DNA TGCAGTGCTAGGGCAACAGGGACATACGAGCAGTACTTC. The encoded protein is CSARATGTYEQYF.